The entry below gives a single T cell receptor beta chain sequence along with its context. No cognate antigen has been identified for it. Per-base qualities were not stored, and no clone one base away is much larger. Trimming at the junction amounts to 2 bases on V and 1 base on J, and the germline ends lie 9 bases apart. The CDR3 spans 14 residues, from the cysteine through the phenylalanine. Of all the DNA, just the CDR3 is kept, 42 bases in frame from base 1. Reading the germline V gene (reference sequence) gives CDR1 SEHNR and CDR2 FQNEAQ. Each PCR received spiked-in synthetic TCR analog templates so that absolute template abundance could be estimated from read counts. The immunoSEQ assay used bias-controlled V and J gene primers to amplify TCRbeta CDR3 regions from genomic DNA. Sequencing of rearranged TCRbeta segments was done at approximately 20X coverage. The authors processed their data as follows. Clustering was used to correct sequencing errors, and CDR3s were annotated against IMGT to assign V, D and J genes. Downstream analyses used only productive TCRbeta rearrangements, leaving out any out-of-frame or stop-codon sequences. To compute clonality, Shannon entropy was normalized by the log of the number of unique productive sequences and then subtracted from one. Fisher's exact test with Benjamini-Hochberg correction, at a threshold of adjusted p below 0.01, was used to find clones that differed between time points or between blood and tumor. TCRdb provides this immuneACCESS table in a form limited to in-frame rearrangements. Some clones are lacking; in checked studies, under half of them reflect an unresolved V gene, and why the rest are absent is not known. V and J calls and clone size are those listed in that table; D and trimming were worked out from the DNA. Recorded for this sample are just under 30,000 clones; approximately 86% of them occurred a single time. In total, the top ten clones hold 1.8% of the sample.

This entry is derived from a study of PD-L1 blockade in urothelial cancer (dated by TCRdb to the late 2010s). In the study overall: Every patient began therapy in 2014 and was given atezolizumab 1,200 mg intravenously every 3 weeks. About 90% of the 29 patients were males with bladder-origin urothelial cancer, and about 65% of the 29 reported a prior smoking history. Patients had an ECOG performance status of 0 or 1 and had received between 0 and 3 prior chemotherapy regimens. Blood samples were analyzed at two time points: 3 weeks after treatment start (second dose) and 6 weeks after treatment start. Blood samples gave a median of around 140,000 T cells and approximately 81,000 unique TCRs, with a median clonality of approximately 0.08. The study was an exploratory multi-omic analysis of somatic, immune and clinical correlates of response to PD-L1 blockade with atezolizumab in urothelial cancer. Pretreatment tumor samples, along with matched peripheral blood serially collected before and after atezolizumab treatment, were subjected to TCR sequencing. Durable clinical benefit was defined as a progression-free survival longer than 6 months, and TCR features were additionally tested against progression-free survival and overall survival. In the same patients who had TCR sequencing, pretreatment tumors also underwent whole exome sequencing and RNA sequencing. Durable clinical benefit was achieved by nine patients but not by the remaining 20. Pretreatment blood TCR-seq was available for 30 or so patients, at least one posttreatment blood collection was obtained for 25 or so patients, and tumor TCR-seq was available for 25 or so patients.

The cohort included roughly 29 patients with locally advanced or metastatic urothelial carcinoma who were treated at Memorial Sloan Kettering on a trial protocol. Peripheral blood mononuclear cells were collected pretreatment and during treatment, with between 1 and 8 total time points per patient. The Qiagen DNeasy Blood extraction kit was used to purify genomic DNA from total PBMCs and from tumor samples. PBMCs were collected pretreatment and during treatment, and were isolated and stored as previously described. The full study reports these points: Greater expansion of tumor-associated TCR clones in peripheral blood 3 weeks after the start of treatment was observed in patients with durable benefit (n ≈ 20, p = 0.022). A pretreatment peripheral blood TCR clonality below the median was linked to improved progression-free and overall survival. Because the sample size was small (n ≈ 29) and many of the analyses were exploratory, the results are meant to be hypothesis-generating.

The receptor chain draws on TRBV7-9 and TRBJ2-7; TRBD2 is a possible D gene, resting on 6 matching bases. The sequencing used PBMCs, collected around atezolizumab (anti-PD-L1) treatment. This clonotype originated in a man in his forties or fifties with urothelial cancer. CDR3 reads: CASSLRERSYEQYF. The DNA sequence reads TGTGCCAGCAGCTTACGGGAGAGGTCCTACGAGCAGTACTTC.